The rows below give T cell receptor beta chains drawn from one sample of a study of cytomegalovirus exposure and HLA in healthy donors. Data came from immunoSEQ multiplex PCR; TCRdb stores just in-frame clones and leaves some out. This sample contains 35,000 to 50,000 clones. The sample comprised PBMCs. Every receptor here comes from a woman aged 25-40 years in good health and CMV-seropositive. The CDR3 runs from the conserved cysteine through the conserved F or W. The order of the fields is CDR3 protein, CDR3 DNA, V gene, D gene, J gene. The D gene is left open where the match is weak.

CDR3 protein: CSAIQHSNQPQHF
CDR3 DNA: TGCAGCGCCATTCAACATAGCAATCAGCCCCAGCATTTT
V gene: TRBV29-1
D gene: .
J gene: TRBJ1-5

CDR3 protein: CASSLDIRSYGYTF
CDR3 DNA: TGTGCCAGCAGCTTAGATATTCGCAGCTATGGCTACACCTTC
V gene: TRBV7-8
D gene: .
J gene: TRBJ1-2

CDR3 protein: CASSPYREITEAFF
CDR3 DNA: TGTGCCAGCTCACCATACAGGGAAATCACTGAAGCTTTCTTT
V gene: TRBV18
D gene: .
J gene: TRBJ1-1

CDR3 protein: CAWSRTGVSQPQHF
CDR3 DNA: TGTGCCTGGAGTCGGACAGGGGTTAGTCAGCCCCAGCATTTT
V gene: TRBV30
D gene: TRBD1
J gene: TRBJ1-5

CDR3 protein: CASSYSFTGLTWEAFF
CDR3 DNA: TGTGCCAGCAGTTACTCATTCACAGGCCTCACATGGGAAGCTTTCTTT
V gene: TRBV6-5
D gene: .
J gene: TRBJ1-1

CDR3 protein: CASSLILDGELFF
CDR3 DNA: TGCGCCAGCAGCTTGATCTTAGACGGGGAGCTGTTTTTT
V gene: TRBV5-1
D gene: .
J gene: TRBJ2-2

CDR3 protein: CASSSSGQGTPLHF
CDR3 DNA: TGTGCCAGCAGCTCCTCGGGACAGGGAACACCCCTCCACTTT
V gene: TRBV5-8
D gene: TRBD1
J gene: TRBJ1-6

CDR3 protein: CATSDRAYSNQPQHF
CDR3 DNA: TGTGCCACCTCGGACAGGGCCTATAGCAATCAGCCCCAGCATTTT
V gene: TRBV7-8
D gene: TRBD1
J gene: TRBJ1-5

CDR3 protein: CAWRGREAFF
CDR3 DNA: TGTGCCTGGAGGGGGAGGGAAGCTTTCTTT
V gene: TRBV30
D gene: .
J gene: TRBJ1-1

CDR3 protein: CASSLPDRGYYTF
CDR3 DNA: TGCGCCAGCAGCTTGCCAGACAGGGGATACTACACCTTC
V gene: TRBV5-1
D gene: TRBD1
J gene: TRBJ1-2

CDR3 protein: CASRFPGGANYGYTF
CDR3 DNA: TGTGCCAGCCGCTTCCCAGGGGGTGCTAACTATGGCTACACCTTC
V gene: TRBV28
D gene: TRBD1
J gene: TRBJ1-2

CDR3 protein: CASSPQDNEQFF
CDR3 DNA: TGTGCCAGCAGCCCCCAGGACAATGAGCAGTTCTTC
V gene: TRBV5-6
D gene: .
J gene: TRBJ2-1

CDR3 protein: CASSQGQGTTNYGYTF
CDR3 DNA: TGCGCCAGCAGCCAGGGACAGGGCACTACGAACTATGGCTACACCTTC
V gene: TRBV4-1
D gene: TRBD1
J gene: TRBJ1-2

CDR3 protein: CASSRDRGNSPLHF
CDR3 DNA: TGTGCCAGCTCCCGAGACAGGGGGAATTCACCCCTCCACTTT
V gene: TRBV18
D gene: TRBD1
J gene: TRBJ1-6

CDR3 protein: CASRPRGQETQYF
CDR3 DNA: TGTGCCAGCAGACCTCGGGGCCAAGAGACCCAGTACTTC
V gene: TRBV2
D gene: .
J gene: TRBJ2-5

CDR3 protein: CASSRGGKEETQYF
CDR3 DNA: TGTGCCAGCTCGAGAGGGGGCAAGGAAGAGACCCAGTACTTC
V gene: TRBV18
D gene: TRBD1
J gene: TRBJ2-5

CDR3 protein: CASSFASEGAVNTEAFF
CDR3 DNA: TGTGCCAGCAGCTTTGCGTCGGAGGGCGCCGTGAACACTGAAGCTTTCTTT
V gene: TRBV7-8
D gene: .
J gene: TRBJ1-1

CDR3 protein: CASTLGQYYEQYF
CDR3 DNA: TGTGCCAGCACACTAGGCCAATACTACGAGCAGTACTTC
V gene: TRBV2
D gene: .
J gene: TRBJ2-7

CDR3 protein: CASSLFRGLNGYTF
CDR3 DNA: TGTGCCAGCAGTTTATTCAGGGGGCTCAATGGCTACACCTTC
V gene: TRBV28
D gene: TRBD1
J gene: TRBJ1-2

CDR3 protein: CASSFPGREGYTF
CDR3 DNA: TGTGCCAGCAGCTTTCCAGGGAGGGAAGGCTACACCTTC
V gene: TRBV7-6
D gene: .
J gene: TRBJ1-2

CDR3 protein: CASSLTGGNTIYF
CDR3 DNA: TGTGCCAGCAGTCTGACAGGGGGAAACACCATATATTTT
V gene: TRBV28
D gene: TRBD1
J gene: TRBJ1-3

CDR3 protein: CASSWGTGVREQYF
CDR3 DNA: TGTGCCAGCAGCTGGGGGACAGGGGTACGCGAGCAGTACTTC
V gene: TRBV11-2
D gene: TRBD1
J gene: TRBJ2-7

CDR3 protein: CASSQLPHRGPNTGELFF
CDR3 DNA: TGCGCCAGCAGCCAATTACCTCACAGGGGGCCCAACACCGGGGAGCTGTTTTTT
V gene: TRBV4-1
D gene: TRBD1
J gene: TRBJ2-2

CDR3 protein: CASSLTNRDSTWKTNTGELFF
CDR3 DNA: TGTGCCAGTAGTCTCACGAACAGGGATTCGACCTGGAAAACGAACACCGGGGAGCTGTTTTTT
V gene: TRBV19
D gene: .
J gene: TRBJ2-2

CDR3 protein: CAWNDRGGNQPQHF
CDR3 DNA: TGTGCCTGGAATGACAGGGGTGGGAATCAGCCCCAGCATTTT
V gene: TRBV30
D gene: TRBD1
J gene: TRBJ1-5

CDR3 protein: CASSSTGYGYTF
CDR3 DNA: TGTGCCAGCAGCTCTACAGGCTATGGCTACACCTTC
V gene: TRBV7-2
D gene: .
J gene: TRBJ1-2

CDR3 protein: CASHSGDSSTDTQYF
CDR3 DNA: TGTGCCAGCCATAGCGGGGACTCTAGCACAGATACGCAGTATTTT
V gene: TRBV27
D gene: TRBD2
J gene: TRBJ2-3